The next 29 T cell receptor beta chains were all read from a single sample in a study of T cell repertoires in cytomegalovirus infection. MiXCR, run by TCRdb on the reads, gives a single entry per CDR3 protein. In the table there are approximately 1,000,000 distinct CDR3 sequences, roughly a third of which are singletons. Their antigens remain unidentified. Sequences were derived from cultured CD8+ T cells from PBMCs, sampled from culture after CMV antigen stimulation. The receptors originated from a human donor in good health (CMV status not recorded). Some clones in this sample may be carry-over from other donors' samples.

This clonotype was seen a few times. The chain has TRBV3-1 and TRBJ2-5, with a weak D call TRBD1 (6 bases). V gave up 3 bases and J gave up 2 bases, with 13 bases separating them. Germline V CDR1 and CDR2: LGHDT, YNNKEL (reference sequence). The CDR3 is made up of 15 amino acids. For the CDR3, the DNA is TGTGCCAGCAGCCATTTATTCCAGGGGCAAGAGACCCAGTACTTC. This gives the protein CASSHLFQGQETQYF.

The genes are TRBV27 and TRBJ2-1; 7 positions match TRBD1. J lost 4 bases, V lost 1 base, and 7 bases had no gene match. Germline V gene lookup returns CDR1 MNHEY and CDR2 SMNVEV (reference sequence). The CDR3 runs 16 residues. CDR3 sequence reads: CASSLFPPDRYNEQFF. In nucleotides, the CDR3 is TGTGCCAGCAGTTTATTCCCCCCGGACAGGTACAATGAGCAGTTCTTC.

The rearrangement links TRBV29-1 to TRBJ2-3; a weak D match, TRBD2 (5 bases). The CDR3 is 12 residues long. Germline loops: CDR1 SQVTM, CDR2 ANQGSEA. CDR3: CGGRPIGDTQYF. CDR3 DNA sequence: TGCGGCGGGCGGCCTATTGGGGATACGCAGTATTTT.

The chain joins TRBV4-2 to TRBJ2-5; 10 nucleotides agree with TRBD2. V was pared by 0 bases and J by 4 bases, with 8 bases of the junction left unmatched. The CDR3 has 17 amino acids. The germline gives CDR1 LGHNA, CDR2 YNFKEQ. This CDR3 is CASSQDPQRGGVETQYF. The CDR3 DNA follows: TGTGCCAGCAGCCAAGATCCCCAGCGGGGGGGTGTAGAGACCCAGTACTTC.

The chain has TRBV7-9 and TRBJ2-2; D call uncertain. V dropped 3 bases and J dropped 6 bases, with 5 bases sitting between them. CDR3 size: 12 residues. The germline CDR1 and CDR2 sequences are SEHNR and FQNEAQ (reference sequence). The CDR3 reads CASSFTAGELFF. The CDR3 DNA sequence: TGTGCCAGCAGCTTCACGGCCGGGGAGCTGTTTTTT.

This clonotype appeared a few times. J is TRBJ2-7 and V is TRBV4-1; possibly TRBD1 for D (5 bases). CDR3 length: 14 residues. The germline V gene encodes CDR1 MGHRA and CDR2 YSYEKL. Trimming pared 1 base from V and 3 bases from J, leaving 10 bases between. CDR3 in amino acids: CASSQGQGYYEQYF. Written as DNA, the CDR3 is TGCGCCAGCAGCCAAGGGCAGGGTTACTACGAGCAGTACTTC.

This clonotype was found many times. Sequence at one end of the junction differs from germline and may be a read error. This chain joins TRBV7-6 and TRBJ2-3; D gene ambiguous. This CDR3 comprises 13 residues. The germline V gene encodes CDR1 SGHVS and CDR2 FNYEAQ. CDR3 nucleotides: TGTGCTAGCAGCTTCGGCCCCACAGATACGCAGTATTTT. This translates into CASSFGPTDTQYF.

With respect to this clonotype: A clone one base away is much larger, so this may be a read error. The V call is TRBV12-3 or TRBV12-4, the J call TRBJ2-1, with 8 nucleotides matching TRBD2. The CDR3 length is 14 residues. For the CDR3, the DNA is TGTGCCGGCAGTACCGGACTAGCAGGACTTGAGCAGTTCTTC. Translation: CAGSTGLAGLEQFF.

This clonotype was observed a handful of times. This chain connects TRBV7-6 to TRBJ1-2; tentatively, D is TRBD1 (5 bases). V gave up 4 bases and J gave up 0 bases, with 12 bases separating them. CDR1 and CDR2 (germline): SGHVS, FNYEAQ. CDR3 length: 15 amino acids. CDR3 residues: CASSSRDQSNYGYTF. CDR3 sequence (DNA): TGTGCCAGCAGCTCCCGGGACCAGTCTAACTATGGCTACACCTTC.

This clonotype appeared a single time. The chain links TRBV19 to TRBJ2-3; D unclear. Trimming shortened V by 5 bases and J by 0 bases, and 18 bases separated the two germline ends. Germline V gene lookup returns CDR1 LNHDA and CDR2 SQIVND (reference sequence). The CDR3 is 17 amino acids. The CDR3 nucleotides are TGTGCCAGTAGTCCGGCCGGACGTTATGCTAGCACAGATACGCAGTATTTT. Its translation is CASSPAGRYASTDTQYF.

The gene calls are TRBV6-8 and TRBJ2-2; D may correspond to TRBD1 or TRBD2 (7 bases each). The CDR3 loop spans 14 amino acids. The V and J ends lost 4 bases and 9 bases respectively, with 15 bases between them. Germline V gene lookup returns CDR1 MNHGY and CDR2 SAAAGT. CDR3 amino acids: CASSFAQGGWELFF. The CDR3 DNA reads as TGTGCCAGCAGTTTTGCCCAGGGGGGGTGGGAGCTGTTTTTT.

Note on this clonotype: Possible read error: a much larger clone is one base away. J is TRBJ2-7 and V is TRBV7-6; D is possibly TRBD2 (6 bases). The CDR3 length is 15 residues. Germline V gives CDR1 SGHVS, CDR2 FNYEAQ. Trimming stripped 5 bases from V and 4 bases from J, with 18 bases between. DNA for the CDR3: TGTGCCAGCAGCCCTTGGCTAGCGAGGGATTACGAGCAGTACTTC. Translation gives CASSPWLARDYEQYF.

This clonotype is classed as medium-sized. J is TRBJ1-6 and V is TRBV28; D is ambiguous. The germline V gene has CDR1 MDHEN and CDR2 SYDVKM. Trimming removed 3 bases from V and 4 bases from J, with 7 bases in between. There are 14 residues in the CDR3. CDR3 sequence reads: CASSLRRYNSPLHF. CDR3 bases: TGTGCCAGCAGTTTGAGGCGTTATAATTCACCCCTCCACTTT.

This clonotype showed up just a few times. The J gene is TRBJ2-1, the V gene TRBV7-9, with TRBD2 as a possible D gene (6 bases). The CDR3 runs 17 residues. Looked up from germline, CDR1 is SEHNR and CDR2 is FQNEAQ (reference sequence). V was cut by 0 bases and J by 1 base, with 13 bases left in between. CDR3 nucleotides: TGTGCCAGCAGCTTAGCGCCTGCGGGGATTTCCTACAATGAGCAGTTCTTC. As protein: CASSLAPAGISYNEQFF.

A few counts support this clonotype. The rearrangement links TRBV6-5 to TRBJ1-2, with D maybe TRBD1 (6 bases). The CDR3 runs 14 residues. CDR1 MNHEY and CDR2 SVGAGI come from the germline V gene. Trimming shortened V by 0 bases and J by 7 bases, and 12 bases separated the two germline ends. CDR3 nucleotide sequence: TGTGCCAGCAGTTACTCCTCAGGGGTGGTTGGCTACACCTTC. This translates into CASSYSSGVVGYTF.

The chain carries TRBV14 and TRBJ2-6; perhaps TRBD1 as D (7 bases). The CDR3 has 17 amino acids. Germline CDR1 is SGHDN and CDR2 is FVKESK. Trimming cost V 4 bases and J 1 base, with 14 bases left between them. CDR3 amino acids: CASSPDREASGANVLTF. CDR3 DNA sequence: TGTGCCAGCAGCCCTGACAGGGAGGCTTCTGGGGCCAACGTCCTGACTTTC.

The rearrangement links TRBV12-3 or TRBV12-4 to TRBJ2-7, with a tentative D call TRBD1 (6 bases). V was trimmed by 1 base and J by 7 bases, leaving 14 bases between them. This CDR3 has 14 residues. The CDR3 protein is CASSLEGGELEQYF. The CDR3 DNA sequence: TGTGCCAGCAGTTTAGAAGGGGGTGAGCTGGAGCAGTACTTC.

J is TRBJ2-7 and V is TRBV11-2; a weak D match, TRBD1 (6 bases). This CDR3 spans 15 amino acids. From germline, CDR1 is SGHAT and CDR2 FQNNGV. Between the trimmed V and J ends, which lost 1 base and 5 bases, there was a span of 15 bases. The CDR3 sequence: CASSLGWGRNHEQYV. CDR3 coding DNA: TGTGCCAGCAGCTTAGGTTGGGGGCGCAACCACGAGCAGTACGTC.

The rearrangement links TRBV7-9 to TRBJ1-1; D is ambiguous. This CDR3 spans 13 amino acids. Looked up from germline, CDR1 is SEHNR and CDR2 is FQNEAQ (reference sequence). CDR3: CTNSLSLNTEAFF. The DNA for the CDR3 is TGTACCAACAGCCTCAGTTTGAACACTGAAGCTTTCTTT.

This rearrangement joins TRBV3-1 to TRBJ2-1, with D uncertain. The CDR3 is 17 residues long. Germline V gene data show CDR1 as LGHDT and CDR2 as YNNKEL (reference sequence). Trimming removed 2 bases from V and 0 bases from J, with 14 bases in between. CDR3 loop: CASSQMGSESSYNEQFF. The CDR3 DNA reads as TGTGCCAGCAGCCAAATGGGCAGTGAAAGCTCCTACAATGAGCAGTTCTTC.

This clonotype was found a few times. The chain carries TRBV10-1 and TRBJ2-7; D unclear. The CDR3 has 12 residues. V lost 2 bases and J 5 bases, leaving 7 bases between the germline ends. In germline, CDR1 is WNHNN, CDR2 SYGVQD (reference sequence). CDR3 nucleotide sequence: TGCGCCAGCAGTGAGACAGTCGACGAGCAGTACTTC. This codes for CASSETVDEQYF.

In its sample, this clonotype was seen a few times. The chain combines TRBV11-1 with TRBJ2-5; D gene uncertain. Germline lookup yields CDR1 SGHAT and CDR2 FQDESV (reference sequence). Between the trimmed V and J ends, which lost 6 bases and 5 bases, there was a span of 19 bases. The CDR3 is made up of 15 amino acids. The CDR3 coding sequence is TGTGCCAGCAGACGAAGATCTATTAATCGGGAGACCCAGTACTTC. Translation: CASRRRSINRETQYF.

In its sample, this clonotype was seen many times. V usage is TRBV7-8 and J usage is TRBJ2-1, with D possibly being TRBD2 (5 bases). Trimming stripped 3 bases from V and 5 bases from J, with 20 bases between. There are 17 residues in the CDR3. CDR1 SGHVS and CDR2 FQNEAQ come from the germline V gene. In nucleotides, the CDR3 is TGTGCCAGCAGCTTTCAGTACCCGGGATACAAACACAATGAGCAGTTCTTC. It codes for CASSFQYPGYKHNEQFF.

This clonotype came up many times. V usage is TRBV19 and J usage is TRBJ1-5; 7 bases are shared with TRBD1. V lost 1 base, J lost 4 bases, and 10 bases stayed unmatched. Germline V gene data show CDR1 as LNHDA and CDR2 as SQIVND (reference sequence). The CDR3 covers 17 residues. CDR3 nucleotide sequence: TGTGCCAGTAGTATAGTCGGTCGGGGACAGATTAATCAGCCCCAGCATTTT. It yields the protein CASSIVGRGQINQPQHF. Variable domain in full (rest from reference TRBV19 and TRBJ1-5): DGGITQSPKYLFRKEGQNVTLSCEQNLNHDAMYWYRQDPGQGLRLIYYSQIVNDFQKGDIAEGYSVSREKKESFPLTVTSAQKNPTAFYLCASSIVGRGQINQPQHFGDGTRLSIL.

The chain joins TRBV4-1 to TRBJ1-2; no firm D call. Trimming stripped 7 bases from V and 3 bases from J, with 12 bases between. Germline CDR1 MGHRA, CDR2 YSYEKL. The CDR3 runs to 13 residues. The CDR3 reads CASKDLADYGYTF. CDR3 DNA sequence: TGCGCCAGCAAGGACTTGGCGGACTATGGCTACACCTTC.

The rearrangement uses TRBV4-1 and TRBJ1-2, with TRBD1 matching 8 bases. V shed 1 base and J 1 base; nucleotides not matched to a gene: 8. The CDR3 runs 17 residues. CDR1 MGHRA and CDR2 YSYEKL come from the germline V gene. The CDR3 is CASSQGVRDRINYGYTF. CDR3 nucleotides: TGCGCCAGCAGCCAAGGCGTTAGGGACAGGATTAACTATGGCTACACCTTC.

This clonotype was recorded at least ten times. The chain carries TRBV14 and TRBJ2-6; 8 bases line up with TRBD1. This CDR3 spans 19 amino acids. The junction had 9 bases not matched to a gene; V was cut back by 2 bases and J by 0 bases. CDR1 and CDR2 from the germline V gene are SGHDN and FVKESK. The CDR3, as DNA: TGTGCCAGCAGCCAATCAGTAGGGACAGGTCACTCTGGGGCCAACGTCCTGACTTTC. This sequence encodes CASSQSVGTGHSGANVLTF.

The rearrangement joins TRBV27 to TRBJ1-2; no reliable D call. The CDR3 spans 14 residues. Looked up from germline, CDR1 is MNHEY and CDR2 is SMNVEV (reference sequence). V lost 3 bases and J lost 2, with 10 bases in between. CDR3 sequence reads: CASSFKGSNYGYTF. The CDR3 DNA reads TGTGCCAGCAGTTTTAAGGGATCCAACTATGGCTACACCTTC.

The table lists this clonotype with many counts. This chain links TRBV7-2 with TRBJ2-3, with 7 positions matching TRBD1. The germline V gene encodes CDR1 SGHTA and CDR2 FQGNSA. The CDR3 loop spans 18 amino acids. V was clipped by 5 bases and J by 3 bases; unmatched bases: 17. The CDR3 DNA reads as TGTGCCAGCAGCGGCGCCCACTGGGACAGCGAACTAACAGATACGCAGTATTTT. It codes for CASSGAHWDSELTDTQYF.